This T cell receptor beta chain stems from a study of PD-L1 blockade in urothelial cancer. The wider study: Prior exposure to chemotherapy in patients amounted to 0 to 3 regimens received. Analysis of the blood was performed 3 weeks (second dose) and 6 weeks after treatment start.

Time point: pretreatment peripheral blood. Each patient contributed between 1 and 8 total time points of blood mononuclear cells, pretreatment and during treatment. Method: immunoSEQ multiplex PCR; TCRdb's copy keeps in-frame clones and lacks some. The data hold approximately 51,000 clones, with around 84% observed a single time. V lost 1 base and J lost 5; bases outside the gene matches: 2. This CDR3 spans 14 amino acids. Per germline, CDR1 SGHVS and CDR2 FQNEAQ. This TCR was recovered from a man aged 55 to 70 with urothelial cancer. The gene calls are TRBV7-8 and TRBJ1-2; 9 bases agree with TRBD1. This specimen was PBMCs, taken around atezolizumab (anti-PD-L1) treatment. The chain's CDR3 is CASSLEGQGYGYTF. CDR3 bases: TGTGCCAGCAGCTTAGAGGGACAGGGTTATGGCTACACCTTC.